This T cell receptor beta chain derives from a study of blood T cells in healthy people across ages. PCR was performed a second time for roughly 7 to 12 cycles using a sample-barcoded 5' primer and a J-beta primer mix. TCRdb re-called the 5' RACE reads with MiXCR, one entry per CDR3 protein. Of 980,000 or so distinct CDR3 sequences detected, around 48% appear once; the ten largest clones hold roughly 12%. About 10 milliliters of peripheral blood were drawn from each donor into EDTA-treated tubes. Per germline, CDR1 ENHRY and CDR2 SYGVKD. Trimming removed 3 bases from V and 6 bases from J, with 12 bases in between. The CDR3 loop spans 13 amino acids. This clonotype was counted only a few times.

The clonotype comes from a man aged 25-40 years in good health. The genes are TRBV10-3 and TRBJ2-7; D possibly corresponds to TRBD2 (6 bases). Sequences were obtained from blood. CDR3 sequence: CAISDLLGGEQYF. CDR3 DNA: TGTGCCATCAGTGACCTCCTGGGGGGCGAGCAGTACTTC.